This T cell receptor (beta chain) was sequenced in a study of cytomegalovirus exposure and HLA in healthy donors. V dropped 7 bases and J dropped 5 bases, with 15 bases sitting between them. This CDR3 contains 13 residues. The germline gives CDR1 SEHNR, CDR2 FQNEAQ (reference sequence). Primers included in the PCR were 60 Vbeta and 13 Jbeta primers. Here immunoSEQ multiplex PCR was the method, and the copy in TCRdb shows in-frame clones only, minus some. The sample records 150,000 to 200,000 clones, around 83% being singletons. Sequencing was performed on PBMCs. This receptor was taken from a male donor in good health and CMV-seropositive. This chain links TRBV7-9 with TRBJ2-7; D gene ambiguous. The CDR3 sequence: CASTHSHKDEQYF. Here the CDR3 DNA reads TGTGCCAGCACCCACTCCCATAAAGACGAGCAGTACTTC.